This T cell receptor (beta chain) was observed in a study of T cell responses to AZD1222 COVID-19 vaccine. Notes on the study in general: There were repertoire samples only from the period after the peak T cell response. Close to half of all spike-specific TCRs reportedly target regions of the variants that are unmutated.

Some clones are missing from TCRdb's copy, which holds only in-frame ones; the method was immunoSEQ multiplex PCR. The data contain under 300,000 clones, approximately 95% of them singletons. The CDR3 is made up of 15 amino acids. V was clipped by 4 bases and J by 4 bases; unmatched bases: 4. CDR1 is SGHRS, CDR2 YFSETQ, per germline. As for this clone: The antigen is unknown.

This clonotype originated in an adult in good health. The chain recombines TRBV5-1 with TRBJ2-2; TRBD1 aligns across 10 bases. The starting material was peripheral blood, obtained on day 0 of AZD1222 vaccination. The chain's CDR3 is CASSGGQGRTGELFF. The CDR3, as DNA: TGCGCCAGCAGCGGGGGACAGGGGCGCACCGGGGAGCTGTTTTTT.